The sequence of this T cell receptor (beta chain) was determined in a study of blood T cell repertoires in COVID-19. Study-wide context: Samples of COVID-19 (acute and convalescent) were obtained from the United States, Italy and Spain.

Per the germline V gene, CDR1 is ENHRY and CDR2 is SYGVKD. The CDR3 spans 14 residues. V lost 4 bases, J lost 4 bases, and 6 bases stayed unmatched. Assay used: immunoSEQ multiplex PCR; TCRdb lists only in-frame clones, some missing. The sample lists over 90,000 clones, approximately 87% occurring once. The gene calls are TRBV10-3 and TRBJ1-2, with 7 bases lining up with TRBD1. The TCR sequence derives from a human donor in a cohort sampled during active COVID-19. Specimen: peripheral blood. CDR3 sequence (DNA): TGTGCCATCAGTGCGACAGGGTCTTTCTATGGCTACACCTTC. Translation: CAISATGSFYGYTF.